This TCR beta chain originates from a study of beta chain features in type 1 diabetes. The study's findings and limits: Lower insertion and higher deletion counts appeared at VDJ junctions in type 1 diabetes patients. Here, the possible influence of HLA type (on TCRB rearrangement) remained unresolved.

The isolated RNA, all of it, was reverse transcribed, so expressed TCRB transcripts were what got sequenced. Reads from naive, central memory and regulatory T cell samples averaged about 3.57 million. Libraries were prepared by immunoSEQ multiplex PCR; TCRdb keeps only in-frame clonotypes and omits some of them. Of under 900,000 clones in the sample, roughly 15% were seen once. Germline loops: CDR1 MGHRA, CDR2 YSYEKL. The CDR3 loop spans 13 amino acids. V shed 0 bases and J shed 5 bases, with 7 bases lying between them. This clone was recorded a few times. Antigen unknown. Naive, central memory, regulatory and stem cell-like memory cells within the CD4+ compartment were sorted using CD45RO/CCR7/CD25/CD127/CD95/CD27.

This sequence originates from a young woman in good health. Specimen: naive CD4+ T cells from blood. V and J are TRBV4-1 and TRBJ1-2; D perhaps matches TRBD1 (6 bases). CDR3 protein: CASSQDTGYGYTF. The CDR3 DNA follows: TGCGCCAGCAGCCAAGATACAGGGTATGGCTACACCTTC.